The sequence of this T cell receptor (beta chain) was determined in a study of CD8+ T cells in alopecia areata. Study at large: Patients in the study were on tofacitinib for 6 to 18 months, then off it for 6 months.

As the sequencing template, cDNA was produced by extracting RNA and reverse transcribing it. Produced via immunoSEQ multiplex PCR; TCRdb's table is partial and in-frame only. The sample carries approximately 180,000 clones, around three fifths recorded once. Treatment given: oral pan-JAK inhibitor, 5-10 mg twice daily. Peripheral blood and lesional scalp punch biopsies came from alopecia areata patients. This clone was counted only a few times. The germline gives CDR1 SQVTM, CDR2 ANQGSEA. The CDR3 has 15 residues. V lost 8 bases, J lost 9 bases, and 17 bases stayed unmatched. The sequence was collected from a human donor with alopecia areata. The sequencing here drew on CD4+ T cells sorted from blood, taken at week 24, from a patient treated with tofacitinib. The chain uses TRBV29-1 and TRBJ2-1, with 9 bases that match TRBD2. The CDR3 loop is CSSSKGRGGEGEQFF. The DNA of the CDR3 is TGCAGCTCCTCGAAGGGCCGCGGGGGGGAGGGTGAGCAGTTCTTC.